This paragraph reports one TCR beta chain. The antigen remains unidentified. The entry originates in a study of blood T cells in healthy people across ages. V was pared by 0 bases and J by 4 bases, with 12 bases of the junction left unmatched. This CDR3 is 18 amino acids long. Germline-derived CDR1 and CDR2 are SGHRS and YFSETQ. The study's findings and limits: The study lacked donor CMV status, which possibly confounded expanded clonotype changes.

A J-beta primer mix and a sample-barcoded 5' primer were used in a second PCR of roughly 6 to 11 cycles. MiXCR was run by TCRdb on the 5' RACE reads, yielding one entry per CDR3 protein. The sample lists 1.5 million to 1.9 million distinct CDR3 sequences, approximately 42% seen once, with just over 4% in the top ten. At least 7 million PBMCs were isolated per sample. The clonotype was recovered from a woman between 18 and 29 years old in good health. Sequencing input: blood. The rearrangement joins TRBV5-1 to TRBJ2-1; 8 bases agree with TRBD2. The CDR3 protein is CASSLAGSTSGLYNEQFF. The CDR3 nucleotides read TGCGCCAGCAGCTTGGCCGGTAGCACTAGCGGTTTGTACAATGAGCAGTTCTTC.